This TCR beta chain derives from a study of blood T cell repertoires in COVID-19. Overall study: PBMCs, B-cell-depleted T cells, or T cells provided the cDNA or gDNA that made up the material.

Germline-derived CDR1 and CDR2 are MNHEY and SVGEGT. Trimming shortened V by 6 bases and J by 6 bases, and 17 bases separated the two germline ends. The CDR3 totals 14 residues. Methods used by the authors: Estimated nucleated cell counts came from reference gene primer amplification. Sequenced by immunoSEQ multiplex PCR; TCRdb stores in-frame clones only, minus some. From that table come the V and J calls and clone size; the DNA was used to work out D and trimming. The sample has approximately 230,000 clones, 79% seen once. This clonotype originated in a woman aged 40 to 49 with active or convalescent COVID-19. Sample: peripheral blood. V and J are TRBV6-2 or TRBV6-3 and TRBJ1-2; TRBD1 might be the D (6 bases). The CDR3 DNA is TGTGCCAGCAGGCCTAGGGGGGGCCTGGATGGCTACACCTTC. It is translated as CASRPRGGLDGYTF.